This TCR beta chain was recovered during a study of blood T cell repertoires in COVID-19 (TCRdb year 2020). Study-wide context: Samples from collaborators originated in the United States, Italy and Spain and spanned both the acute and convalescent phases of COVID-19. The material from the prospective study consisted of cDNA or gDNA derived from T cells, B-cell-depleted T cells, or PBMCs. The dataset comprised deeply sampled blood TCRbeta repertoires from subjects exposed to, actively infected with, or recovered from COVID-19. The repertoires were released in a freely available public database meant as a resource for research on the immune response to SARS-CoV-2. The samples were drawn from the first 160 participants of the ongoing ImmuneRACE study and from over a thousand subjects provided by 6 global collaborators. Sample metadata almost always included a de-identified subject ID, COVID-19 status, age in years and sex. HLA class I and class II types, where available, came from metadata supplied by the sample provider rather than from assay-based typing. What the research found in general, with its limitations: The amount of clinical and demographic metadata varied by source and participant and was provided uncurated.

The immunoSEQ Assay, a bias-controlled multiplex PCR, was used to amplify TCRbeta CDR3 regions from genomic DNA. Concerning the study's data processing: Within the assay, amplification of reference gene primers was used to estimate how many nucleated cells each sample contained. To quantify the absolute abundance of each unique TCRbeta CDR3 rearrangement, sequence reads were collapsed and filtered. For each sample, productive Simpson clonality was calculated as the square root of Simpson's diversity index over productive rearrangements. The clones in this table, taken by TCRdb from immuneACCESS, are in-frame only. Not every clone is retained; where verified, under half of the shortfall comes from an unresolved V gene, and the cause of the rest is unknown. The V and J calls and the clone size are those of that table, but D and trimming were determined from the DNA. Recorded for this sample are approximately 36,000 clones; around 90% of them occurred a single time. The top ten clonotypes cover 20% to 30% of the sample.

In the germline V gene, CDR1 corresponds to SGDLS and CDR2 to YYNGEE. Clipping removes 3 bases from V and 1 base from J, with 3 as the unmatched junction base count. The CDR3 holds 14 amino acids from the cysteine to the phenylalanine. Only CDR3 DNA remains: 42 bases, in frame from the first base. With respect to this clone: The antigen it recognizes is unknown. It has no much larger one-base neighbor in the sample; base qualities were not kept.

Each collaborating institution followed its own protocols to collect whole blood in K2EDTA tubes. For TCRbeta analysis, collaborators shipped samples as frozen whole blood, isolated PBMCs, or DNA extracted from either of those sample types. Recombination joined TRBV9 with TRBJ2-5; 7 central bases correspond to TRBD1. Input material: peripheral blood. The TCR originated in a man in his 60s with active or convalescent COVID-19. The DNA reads TGTGCCAGCAGCGCCGGACAGGTCCAAGAGACCCAGTACTTC. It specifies CASSAGQVQETQYF.